This T cell receptor (beta chain) was recovered during a study of low-dose radiotherapy and immunotherapy resistance in tumors. About the research overall: A total of 6.5 Gy was given to Cohort 1 as 0.5 Gy per fraction every 2 weeks. One day prior to radiation and immunotherapy, intravenous cyclophosphamide at 200 mg/m2 was given, repeated every two weeks.

The CDR3 spans 15 residues. V dropped 0 bases and J dropped 0 bases, with 9 bases sitting between them. Looked up from germline, CDR1 is SNHLY and CDR2 is FYNNEI. Documented time point: before trial treatment. The donors' regimen was nivolumab, ipilimumab, aspirin, low-dose cyclophosphamide and low-dose radiotherapy. This clonotype was detected many times. Alpha- and beta-chain coverage of first-strand cDNA came from TRAV- and TRBV-specific primers. A constant-region primer paired with the V-primer adapter amplified TCRs over approximately 20 PCR cycles. TCRdb redid the calling of the reads with MiXCR, one entry per CDR3 protein. The sample has approximately 84,000 distinct CDR3 sequences, roughly a sixth seen once.

The chain couples TRBV2 to TRBJ2-7; D is ambiguous. This TCR derives from a male donor with prostate cancer. Sequences were derived from PBMCs, sampled before treatment. The CDR3 sequence is CASSEAPNLSYEQYF. CDR3 coding DNA: TGTGCCAGCAGTGAAGCCCCCAACCTCTCCTACGAGCAGTACTTC.